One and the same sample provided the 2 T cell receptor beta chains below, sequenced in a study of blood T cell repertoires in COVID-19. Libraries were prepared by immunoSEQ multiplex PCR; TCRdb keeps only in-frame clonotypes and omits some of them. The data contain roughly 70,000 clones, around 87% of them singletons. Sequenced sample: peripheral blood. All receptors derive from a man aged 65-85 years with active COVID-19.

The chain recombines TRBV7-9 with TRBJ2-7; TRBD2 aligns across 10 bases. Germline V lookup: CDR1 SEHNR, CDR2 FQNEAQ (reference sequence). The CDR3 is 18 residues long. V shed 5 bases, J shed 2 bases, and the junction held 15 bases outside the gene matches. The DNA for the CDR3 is TGTGCCAGCAGCCCCTGGGCCGCTAGCGGGAGTCTGACCTACGAGCAGTACTTC. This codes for CASSPWAASGSLTYEQYF. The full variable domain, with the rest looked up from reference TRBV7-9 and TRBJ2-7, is DTGVSQNPRHKITKRGQNVTFRCDPISEHNRLYWYRQTLGQGPEFLTYFQNEAQLEKSRLLSDRFSAERPKGSFSTLEIQRTEQGDSAMYLCASSPWAASGSLTYEQYFGPGTRLTVT.

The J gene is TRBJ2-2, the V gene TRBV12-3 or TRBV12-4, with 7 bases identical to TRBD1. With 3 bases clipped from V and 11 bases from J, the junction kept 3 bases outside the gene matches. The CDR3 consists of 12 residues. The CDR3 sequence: CASSLGTVELFF. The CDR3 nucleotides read TGTGCCAGCAGTTTGGGGACAGTTGAGCTGTTTTTT.